A selection of T cell receptor beta chains follows, all from one sample in a study of T cells in Graves' hyperthyroidism and ophthalmopathy. Each CDR3 protein gets one entry after TCRdb re-called the multiplex PCR reads with MiXCR. The sample yields approximately 610,000 distinct CDR3 sequences, roughly 14% seen once. The sample was blood. These receptors all stem from a woman aged 40 to 49 with Graves' ophthalmopathy. CDR3s include the opening cysteine and the closing phenylalanine or tryptophan. The order of the fields is J gene, D gene, clone size, V gene, CDR3 DNA, CDR3 protein. A D gene is named only where the DNA matches it firmly. Rows give clone size only sometimes, using once, few, many, or a class for an expanded clone.

>TRBJ2-3|NA|many|TRBV12-3/TRBV12-4
TGTGCCAGCAGGCGGGGAGATACGCAGTATTTT
CASRRGDTQYF
>TRBJ1-2|TRBD1|NA|TRBV5-1
TGCGCCAGCAATGAAGGACAGGGCTCTGGCTACACCTTC
CASNEGQGSGYTF
>TRBJ2-7|TRBD2|many|TRBV2
TGTGCCAGCATGGGGACTAGCGGGAGTAACGAGCAGTACTTC
CASMGTSGSNEQYF
>TRBJ2-5|TRBD2|many|TRBV27
TGTGCCAGCAGTCCCATGGGACTAGCGGGAGTACAGACCCAGTACTTC
CASSPMGLAGVQTQYF
>TRBJ2-2|NA|few|TRBV7-9
TGTGCCAGCAGCTTAAATTTCGGACCGAACACCGGGGAGCTGTTTTTT
CASSLNFGPNTGELFF
>TRBJ2-7|NA|NA|TRBV6-1
TGTGCCAGCAGTGAAGTCCAACAAATCCGGTACGAGCAGTACTTC
CASSEVQQIRYEQYF
>TRBJ1-5|NA|many|TRBV13
TGTGCCAGCAGGAGACAGTCCCAGCATTTT
CASRRQSQHF
>TRBJ1-2|NA|many|TRBV11-1
TGTGCCAGCAGCTTTAGGGGAGGAGGAAACAACTATGGCTACACCTTC
CASSFRGGGNNYGYTF
>TRBJ2-2|NA|few|TRBV27
TGTGCCACCCTTTGGGCAGCGGGTAGTCCCGGGGAGCTGTTTTTT
CATLWAAGSPGELFF
>TRBJ1-5|NA|many|TRBV28
TGTGCCAGCAGTTTACAGGTCTATAGCAATCAGCCCCAGCATTTT
CASSLQVYSNQPQHF
>TRBJ2-6|NA|few|TRBV29-1
TGCAGCGTTACACTGGAGAGAGGGGCCAACGTCCTGACTTTC
CSVTLERGANVLTF
>TRBJ1-2|NA|few|TRBV7-9
TGTGCCAGCAGCTTGGGGTGGGGGAACGGCTACACCTTC
CASSLGWGNGYTF
>TRBJ2-5|TRBD1|NA|TRBV7-6
TGTGCCAGCAGCAGACAGGGCTTCCAAGAGACCCAGTACTTC
CASSRQGFQETQYF
>TRBJ1-1|NA|many|TRBV28
TGTGCCAGCAAGTACGAGTTGAACACTGAAGCTTTCTTT
CASKYELNTEAFF
>TRBJ2-5|NA|many|TRBV5-1
TGCGCCAGCAGCTTGGCCCAGATCCAAGAGACCCAGTACTTC
CASSLAQIQETQYF
>TRBJ1-1|NA|NA|TRBV5-1
TGCGCCAGCAGCTTGGAGGGGAATGGGAACACTGAAGCTTTCTTT
CASSLEGNGNTEAFF
>TRBJ2-3|TRBD2|NA|TRBV12-3/TRBV12-4
TGTGCCAGCAGTTTAGCCGCCGGGGGGGCGGACACAGATACGCAGTATTTT
CASSLAAGGADTDTQYF
>TRBJ2-1|NA|many|TRBV6-1
TGTGCCAGCAGTCAAAAACCGGGCCCAAACTCCTACAATGAGCAGTTCTTC
CASSQKPGPNSYNEQFF
>TRBJ2-2|TRBD2|NA|TRBV7-2
TGTGCCAGCAGCTTACGGCTAGCGGGATCCCGGGGGGAGCTGTTTTTT
CASSLRLAGSRGELFF
>TRBJ2-5|TRBD2|many|TRBV28
TGTGCCAGCGCAGCCTTAGGTGCGGGAGGGGAGACCCAGTACTTC
CASAALGAGGETQYF
>TRBJ1-5|NA|few|TRBV7-8
TGTGCCAGCAGCTTAGTGGGGGGGCAGGGAGGCCAGCCCCAGCATTTT
CASSLVGGQGGQPQHF
>TRBJ1-2|TRBD1|NA|TRBV10-3
TGTGCCATCAGCCAACAGGGGTATGGCTACACCTTC
CAISQQGYGYTF